These 7 T cell receptor beta chains were sequenced from one sample in a study of cytomegalovirus exposure and HLA in healthy donors (dated by TCRdb to about 2017). Libraries were constructed by the immunoSEQ multiplex PCR assay. TCRdb retrieved this table from immuneACCESS and kept in-frame rearrangements only. Not all clones are present; in checked studies, unresolved V genes account for under half, and no reason is known for the remainder. The sample includes some 49,000 clones, with 92% observed a single time. 1.4% of the sample goes to the ten largest clones. The source material was PBMCs. The receptors were sampled from a man between 18 and 35 years old in good health and CMV-seronegative.

The chain combines TRBV7-8 with TRBJ1-2; TRBD1 matches at 7 bases. The CDR3 covers 14 residues. Germline V gene lookup returns CDR1 SGHVS and CDR2 FQNEAQ. V trimming: 4 bases; J trimming: 4 bases; junction bases outside the gene matches: 6. In DNA form, the CDR3 reads TGTGCCAGCAGCTCCCTCGCAGGGGGCTATGGCTACACCTTC. Translation: CASSSLAGGYGYTF.

The DNA for the CDR3 is TGTGCCAGCAGTCCCCTTTCGGGAGTAGAGACCCAGTACTTC. It encodes CASSPLSGVETQYF. The chain recombines TRBV27 with TRBJ2-5, with a possible D match to TRBD2 (6 bases). This CDR3 comprises 14 residues. In germline, CDR1 is MNHEY, CDR2 SMNVEV (reference sequence). The ends were cut back, 5 bases at V and 4 bases at J, with 14 bases in the middle.

The V gene is TRBV11-3, the J gene TRBJ2-7; D may be TRBD1 (5 bases). Trimming stripped 1 base from V and 5 bases from J, with 12 bases between. This CDR3 is built from 14 residues. CDR1 and CDR2 from the germline V gene are SGHNT and YENEEA. The chain's CDR3 is CASSLGRASDEQYF. CDR3 nucleotide sequence: TGTGCCAGCAGCTTAGGCAGGGCTTCGGACGAGCAGTACTTC.

The chain couples TRBV28 to TRBJ1-5; D is uncertain. The length of the CDR3 is 14 residues. Trimming took off 7 bases at V and 3 bases at J, with 13 bases between the two ends. Germline V gene sequence: CDR1 MDHEN, CDR2 SYDVKM. The CDR3 sequence: CASTLKRANQPQHF. The CDR3 DNA reads as TGTGCCAGCACCCTTAAACGAGCCAATCAGCCCCAGCATTTT. Full variable domain (rest looked up from reference TRBV28 and TRBJ1-5): DVKVTQSSRYLVKRTGEKVFLECVQDMDHENMFWYRQDPGLGLRLIYFSYDVKMKEKGDIPEGYSVSREKKERFSLILESASTNQTSMYLCASTLKRANQPQHFGDGTRLSIL.

The J gene is TRBJ2-5, the V gene TRBV5-5; possibly TRBD1 for D (6 bases). The CDR3 runs 17 residues. V was clipped by 2 bases and J by 2 bases, with 19 bases between them. The germline V gene encodes CDR1 SGHKS and CDR2 YYEKEE (reference sequence). The DNA for the CDR3 is TGTGCCAGCAGCTTTGCAGTTGGGGGCAGAGGGCAAGAGACCCAGTACTTC. Protein product: CASSFAVGGRGQETQYF.

The rearrangement links TRBV28 to TRBJ1-5; possibly TRBD1 for D (6 bases). Trimming cost V 8 bases and J 2 bases, with 16 bases left between them. The CDR3 totals 15 residues. Germline values: CDR1 MDHEN, CDR2 SYDVKM. CDR3 residues: CASGNTGFGNQPQHF. In nucleotides, the CDR3 is TGTGCCAGCGGTAATACAGGGTTTGGCAATCAGCCCCAGCATTTT.

This clone was recorded once. V is TRBV19 and J is TRBJ2-3; 7 bases are shared with TRBD1. Trimming cost V 4 bases and J 0 bases; bases outside gene matches: 4. Germline loops: CDR1 LNHDA, CDR2 SQIVND (reference sequence). This CDR3 contains 15 residues. The CDR3 coding sequence is TGTGCCAGTAGTAGGACAGGACCCAGCACAGATACGCAGTATTTT. Protein: CASSRTGPSTDTQYF.